The clone carrying this T cell receptor (beta chain) was picked up a small number of times. The antigen remains undetermined. These data belong to a study of T-cell memory formation after mild COVID-19. Study background: TCR clusters mostly belonged to single donors. Whole-study findings and limits: CM and EM subsets held most contracting CD4+ clones; EMRA held CD8+ ones. From day 15 to 85, contracting clones were balanced between CD4 and CD8, whereas later expanders leaned toward CD4+.

The CDR3 runs 14 residues. The germline CDR1 and CDR2 sequences are LGHNA and YSLEER. With 4 bases removed from V and 3 bases from J, the gap between germline ends came to 9 bases. TCR alpha and TCR beta cDNA libraries carrying sample barcodes and UMIs were produced by 5'RACE using constant-segment primers. TCRdb re-derived calls from the 5' RACE reads in MiXCR, one entry per CDR3 protein. The data show more than 150,000 distinct CDR3 sequences, about 18% seen once. The V and J genes are TRBV4-3 and TRBJ2-2; tentatively, D is TRBD2 (5 bases). The specimen was PBMCs or a T cell subset sorted from them (not recorded which). The clonotype comes from a young man who had mild COVID-19 (a few samples of this study predate the infection). Cell type and time point are not known. CDR3 in DNA: TGCGCCAGCAGCCCCTTCGGGGACACCGGGGAGCTGTTTTTT. Translating it yields CASSPFGDTGELFF.